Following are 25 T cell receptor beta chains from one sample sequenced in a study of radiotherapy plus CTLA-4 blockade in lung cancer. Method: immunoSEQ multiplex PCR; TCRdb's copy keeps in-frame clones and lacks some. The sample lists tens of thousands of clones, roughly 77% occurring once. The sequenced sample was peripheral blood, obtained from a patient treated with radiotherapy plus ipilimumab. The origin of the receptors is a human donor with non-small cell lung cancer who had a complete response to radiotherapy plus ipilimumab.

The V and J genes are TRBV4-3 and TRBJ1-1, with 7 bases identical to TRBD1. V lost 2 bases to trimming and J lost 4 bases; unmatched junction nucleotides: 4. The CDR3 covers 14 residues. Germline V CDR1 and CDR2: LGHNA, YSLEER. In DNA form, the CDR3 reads TGCGCCAGCAGCCAATACAGGGGTGGCACTGAAGCTTTCTTT. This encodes CASSQYRGGTEAFF.

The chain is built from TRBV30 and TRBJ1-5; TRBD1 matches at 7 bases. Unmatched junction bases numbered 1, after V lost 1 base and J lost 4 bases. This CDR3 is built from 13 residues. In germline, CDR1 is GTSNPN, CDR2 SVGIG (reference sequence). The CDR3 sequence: CAWSGGQNQPQHF. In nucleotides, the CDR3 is TGTGCCTGGAGTGGGGGACAGAATCAGCCCCAGCATTTT.

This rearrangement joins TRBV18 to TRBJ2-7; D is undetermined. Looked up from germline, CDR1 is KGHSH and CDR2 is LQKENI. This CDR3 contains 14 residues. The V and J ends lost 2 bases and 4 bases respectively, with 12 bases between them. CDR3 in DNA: TGTGCCAGCTCACCAATTACAGCTCCATACGAGCAGTACTTC. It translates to CASSPITAPYEQYF.

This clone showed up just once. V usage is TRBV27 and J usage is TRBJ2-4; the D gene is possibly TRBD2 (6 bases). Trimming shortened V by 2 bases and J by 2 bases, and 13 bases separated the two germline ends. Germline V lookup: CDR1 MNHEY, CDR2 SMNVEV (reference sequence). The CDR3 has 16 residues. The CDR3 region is CASSLVAAGTKNIQYF. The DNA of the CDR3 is TGTGCCAGCAGTTTAGTAGCGGCAGGGACCAAAAACATTCAGTACTTC.

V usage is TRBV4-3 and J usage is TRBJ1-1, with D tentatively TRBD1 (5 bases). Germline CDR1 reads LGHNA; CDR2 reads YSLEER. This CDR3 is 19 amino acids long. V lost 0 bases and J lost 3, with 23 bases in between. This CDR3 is CASSQDLGRGGKKDTEAFF. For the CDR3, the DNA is TGCGCCAGCAGCCAAGATCTGGGCCGGGGGGGGAAAAAGGACACTGAAGCTTTCTTT.

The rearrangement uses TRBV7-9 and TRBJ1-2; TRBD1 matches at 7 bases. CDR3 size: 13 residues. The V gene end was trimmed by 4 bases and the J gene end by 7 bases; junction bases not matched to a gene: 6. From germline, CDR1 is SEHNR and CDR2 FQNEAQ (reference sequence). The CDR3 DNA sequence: TGTGCCAGCAGCTCCTCGACAGGGACTGGCTACACCTTC. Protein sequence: CASSSSTGTGYTF.

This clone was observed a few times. The CDR3 loop reads CASSSPGLGYNEQFF. The CDR3 DNA reads as TGTGCCAGCAGCTCGCCGGGACTGGGGTACAATGAGCAGTTCTTC. The chain joins TRBV5-4 to TRBJ2-1; TRBD2 might be the D (6 bases). This CDR3 has 15 amino acids. CDR1 is SGHNT, CDR2 YYREEE, per germline (reference sequence). V lost 3 bases, J lost 4 bases, and 14 bases lay in between.

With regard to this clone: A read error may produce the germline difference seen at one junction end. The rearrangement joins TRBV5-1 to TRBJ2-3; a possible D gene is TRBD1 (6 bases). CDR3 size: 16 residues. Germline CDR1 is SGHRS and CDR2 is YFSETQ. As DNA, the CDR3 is TGCACCAGCAGCTTGGAACCCAGGGGTGGCACAGATACGCAGTATTTT. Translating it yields CTSSLEPRGGTDTQYF.

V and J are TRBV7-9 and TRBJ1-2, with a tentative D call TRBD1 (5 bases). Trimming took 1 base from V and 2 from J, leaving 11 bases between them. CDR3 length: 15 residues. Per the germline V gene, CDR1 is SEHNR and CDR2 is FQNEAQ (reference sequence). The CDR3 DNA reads TGTGCCAGCAGCTTAGAGGCAGGGAACAACTATGGCTACACCTTC. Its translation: CASSLEAGNNYGYTF.

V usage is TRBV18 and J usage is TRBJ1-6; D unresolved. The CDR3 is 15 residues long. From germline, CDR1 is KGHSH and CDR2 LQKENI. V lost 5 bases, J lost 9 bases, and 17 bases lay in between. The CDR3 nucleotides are TGTGCCAGCTCAGCCCCGGGAGGACTAGGTTCACCCCTCCACTTT. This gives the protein CASSAPGGLGSPLHF.

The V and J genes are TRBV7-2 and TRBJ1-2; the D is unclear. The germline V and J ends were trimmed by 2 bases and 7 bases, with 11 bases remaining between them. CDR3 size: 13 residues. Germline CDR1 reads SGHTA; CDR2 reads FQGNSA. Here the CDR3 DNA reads TGTGCCAGCAGCTTAATGTTGGGCGCTGGCTACACCTTC. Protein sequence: CASSLMLGAGYTF.

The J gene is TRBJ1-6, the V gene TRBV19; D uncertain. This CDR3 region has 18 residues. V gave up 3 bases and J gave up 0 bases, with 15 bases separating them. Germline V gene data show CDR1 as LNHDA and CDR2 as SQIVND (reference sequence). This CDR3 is CASSILARRSSYNSPLHF. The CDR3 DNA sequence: TGTGCCAGTAGTATTTTAGCTAGGCGAAGCTCCTATAATTCACCCCTCCACTTT.

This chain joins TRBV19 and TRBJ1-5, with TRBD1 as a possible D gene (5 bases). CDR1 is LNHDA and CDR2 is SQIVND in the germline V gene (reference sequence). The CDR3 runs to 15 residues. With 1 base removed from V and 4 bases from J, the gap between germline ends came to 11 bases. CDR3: CASSIGTGLNQPQHF. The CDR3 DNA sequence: TGTGCCAGTAGTATAGGAACAGGCTTGAATCAGCCCCAGCATTTT.

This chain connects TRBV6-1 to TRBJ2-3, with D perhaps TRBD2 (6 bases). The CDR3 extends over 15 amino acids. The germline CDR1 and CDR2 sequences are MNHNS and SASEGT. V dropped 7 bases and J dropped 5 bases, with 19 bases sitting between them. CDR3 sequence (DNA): TGTGCCAGCAACCCAACTCGGGACTCCAGAGATACGCAGTATTTT. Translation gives CASNPTRDSRDTQYF.

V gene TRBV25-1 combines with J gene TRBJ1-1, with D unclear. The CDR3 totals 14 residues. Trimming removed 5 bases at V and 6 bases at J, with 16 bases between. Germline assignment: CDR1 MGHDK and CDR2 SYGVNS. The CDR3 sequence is CASSRGPKGAEAFF. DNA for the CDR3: TGTGCCAGCAGTAGAGGGCCCAAAGGAGCTGAAGCTTTCTTT.

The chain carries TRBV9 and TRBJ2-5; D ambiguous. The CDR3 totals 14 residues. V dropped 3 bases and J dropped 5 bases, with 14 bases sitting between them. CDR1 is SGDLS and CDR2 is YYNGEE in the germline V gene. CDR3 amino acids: CASSATSSFETQYF. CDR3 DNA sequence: TGTGCCAGCAGCGCGACTTCAAGTTTCGAGACCCAGTACTTC. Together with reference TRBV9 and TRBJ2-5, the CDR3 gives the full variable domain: DSGVTQTPKHLITATGQRVTLRCSPRSGDLSVYWYQQSLDQGLQFLIQYYNGEERAKGNILERFSAQQFPDLHSELNLSSLELGDSALYFCASSATSSFETQYFGPGTRLLVL.

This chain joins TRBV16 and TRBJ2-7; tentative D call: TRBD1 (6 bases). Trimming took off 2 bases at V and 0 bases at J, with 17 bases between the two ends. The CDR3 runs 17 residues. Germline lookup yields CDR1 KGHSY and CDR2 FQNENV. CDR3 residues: CASSQLGGLYLSYEQYF. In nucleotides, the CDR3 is TGTGCCAGCAGCCAACTAGGGGGTCTATACCTCTCCTACGAGCAGTACTTC.

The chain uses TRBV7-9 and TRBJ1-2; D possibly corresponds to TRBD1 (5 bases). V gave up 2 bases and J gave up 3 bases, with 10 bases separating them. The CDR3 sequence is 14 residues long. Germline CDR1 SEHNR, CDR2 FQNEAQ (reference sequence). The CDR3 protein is CASSLLGVDYGYTF. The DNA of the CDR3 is TGTGCCAGCAGCTTATTAGGGGTTGACTATGGCTACACCTTC.

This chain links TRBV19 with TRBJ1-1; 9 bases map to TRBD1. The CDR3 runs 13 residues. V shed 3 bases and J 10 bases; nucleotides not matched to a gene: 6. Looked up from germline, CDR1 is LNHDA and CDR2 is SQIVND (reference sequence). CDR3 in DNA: TGTGCCAGTAGTATCCCCGGGACAGGGAGAGCTTTCTTT. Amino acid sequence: CASSIPGTGRAFF.

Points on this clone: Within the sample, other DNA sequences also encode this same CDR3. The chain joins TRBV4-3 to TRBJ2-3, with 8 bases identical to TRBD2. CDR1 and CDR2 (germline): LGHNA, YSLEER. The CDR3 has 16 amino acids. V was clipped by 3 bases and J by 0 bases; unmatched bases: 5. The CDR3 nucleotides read TGCGCCAGCAGCCAGATTAGCGGGACTAGCACAGATACGCAGTATTTT. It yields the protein CASSQISGTSTDTQYF.

The CDR3 protein is CASSARTGGIGTEAFF. CDR3 in DNA: TGTGCCAGCAGCGCCCGGACAGGGGGGATTGGGACTGAAGCTTTCTTT. This chain connects TRBV9 to TRBJ1-1, with 10 positions matching TRBD1. The germline V gene encodes CDR1 SGDLS and CDR2 YYNGEE. CDR3 length: 16 amino acids. V shed 3 bases and J 5 bases; nucleotides not matched to a gene: 10.

CDR3 nucleotides: TGTGCCAGCAGCTCGGGACAGAACACCGGGGAGCTGTTTTTT. Protein: CASSSGQNTGELFF. The chain uses TRBV7-2 and TRBJ2-2; D perhaps matches TRBD1 (6 bases). This CDR3 is built from 14 residues. Trimming removed 4 bases at V and 1 base at J, with 7 bases between. Per germline, CDR1 SGHTA and CDR2 FQGNSA.

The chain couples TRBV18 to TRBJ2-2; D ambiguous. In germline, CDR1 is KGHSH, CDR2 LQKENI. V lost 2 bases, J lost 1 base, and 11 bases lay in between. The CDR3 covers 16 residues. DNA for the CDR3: TGTGCCAGCTCACCAATTGGCAGGCTGAACACCGGGGAGCTGTTTTTT. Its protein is CASSPIGRLNTGELFF.

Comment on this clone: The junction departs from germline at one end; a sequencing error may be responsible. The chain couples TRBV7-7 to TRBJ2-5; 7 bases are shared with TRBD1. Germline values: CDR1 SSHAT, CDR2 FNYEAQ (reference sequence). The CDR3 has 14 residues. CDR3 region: CASSPGTAPETQYF. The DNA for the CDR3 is TGTGCTAGCAGCCCTGGGACAGCTCCAGAGACCCAGTACTTC.

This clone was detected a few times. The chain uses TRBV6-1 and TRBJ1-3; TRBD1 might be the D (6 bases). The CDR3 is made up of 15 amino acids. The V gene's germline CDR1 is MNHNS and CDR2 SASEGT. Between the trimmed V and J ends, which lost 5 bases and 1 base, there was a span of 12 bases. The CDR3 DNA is TGTGCCAGCAGTCCACAGACAGGTTCTGGAAACACCATATATTTT. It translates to CASSPQTGSGNTIYF.